The rows below give T cell receptor beta chains drawn from one sample of a study of blood T cell repertoires in COVID-19. The repertoire was sequenced with immunoSEQ multiplex PCR; TCRdb's copy has only in-frame clones and lacks some. Of 110,000 to 150,000 clones in the sample, around 89% are singletons; the top ten hold 2.5% to 3.5%. The sample consisted of peripheral blood. The receptor source for this set is a man aged 55-75 years with active or convalescent COVID-19. Each CDR3 is given with its conserved first and last residue. A D gene is named only where the DNA matches it firmly. Where a row states a size, it is once, few, many or the class of an expanded clone; other rows omit it.

clone_size	j_call	v_call	d_call	cdr3_nt	cdr3_aa
NA	TRBJ1-2	TRBV29-1	TRBD1	TGCAGCGTTGACAAAGGACAGGGGGCCTACACCTTC	CSVDKGQGAYTF
once	TRBJ1-5	TRBV2	NA	TGTGCCGGAGCCCGGGGTGGGAATCAGCCCCAGCATTTT	CAGARGGNQPQHF
NA	TRBJ1-1	TRBV5-1	NA	TGCGCCAGCAGCACAGACCCGATCACTGAAGCTTTCTTT	CASSTDPITEAFF
NA	TRBJ1-3	TRBV7-2	TRBD1	TGTGCCAGCAGCCCGCGACAGGGGGCGCCTGGAAACACCATATATTTT	CASSPRQGAPGNTIYF
once	TRBJ1-3	TRBV7-9	NA	TGTGCCAGCAGCTTAGTCGGCAGGGCCCCCTTAAACACCATATATTTT	CASSLVGRAPLNTIYF
NA	TRBJ1-1	TRBV3-1/TRBV3-2	NA	TGTGCCAGCAGCCAAGTCGACAGATACACTGAAGCTTTCTTT	CASSQVDRYTEAFF
NA	TRBJ1-2	TRBV28	NA	TGTGCCAGCACCGTGGGAGGGTTTGGAGGCTACACCTTC	CASTVGGFGGYTF
NA	TRBJ1-6	TRBV3-1/TRBV3-2	NA	TGTGCCAGCAGCCAAAGTTTTGGGGCCAGGGCCCTCTTT	CASSQSFGARALF
NA	TRBJ1-5	TRBV19	NA	TGTGCCAGTAGTATCAGGACAGTGAATCAGCCCCAGCATTTT	CASSIRTVNQPQHF
NA	TRBJ2-3	TRBV4-1	TRBD2	TGCGCCAGCAGCCAAGATGCGCTAGCGGGGGGGTTCACAGATACGCAGTATTTT	CASSQDALAGGFTDTQYF
NA	TRBJ1-1	TRBV4-2	NA	TGTGCCAGCAGCCAAGTCCTACCGGGGGAATTAGCGACGGACACTGAAGCTTTCTTT	CASSQVLPGELATDTEAFF
NA	TRBJ1-3	TRBV2	NA	TGTGCCACAGCGGGGATTATCTCTGGAAACACCATATATTTT	CATAGIISGNTIYF
NA	TRBJ1-5	TRBV2	TRBD1	TGTGCCAGCGGACGGGAGGGGACAGGGGGCAATCAGCCCCAGCATTTT	CASGREGTGGNQPQHF
NA	TRBJ1-4	TRBV20-1	TRBD1	TGCAGTGCTAGTGTCAGGGGGGAAAAACTGTTTTTT	CSASVRGEKLFF
NA	TRBJ2-3	TRBV19	TRBD2	TGTGCCAGTAGTCCCCTAGCGGGGGGGACAGATACGCAGTATTTT	CASSPLAGGTDTQYF
few	TRBJ2-7	TRBV2	NA	TGTGCCAGCAGCCCAACAGGGTCTGACGAGCAGTACTTC	CASSPTGSDEQYF
NA	TRBJ1-2	TRBV6-1	TRBD1	TGTGCCAGCAGTGAAGGGACAGGGACCAACTATGGCTACACCTTC	CASSEGTGTNYGYTF
once	TRBJ1-6	TRBV27	TRBD1	TGTGCCAGCAGTTTGTTGGGGGCAGGGGGTAATTCACCCCTCCACTTT	CASSLLGAGGNSPLHF
NA	TRBJ2-1	TRBV4-1	TRBD2	TGCGCCAGCAGCCAAACCCAGCGGGGGGGTGGTTTCAATGAGCAGTTCTTC	CASSQTQRGGGFNEQFF
few	TRBJ2-5	TRBV20-1	NA	TGCAGTGCAAGGAGTGAGACCCAGTACTTC	CSARSETQYF
NA	TRBJ2-7	TRBV5-5	TRBD1	TGTGCCAGCAGACGTGGGACAGGGGGCCTGTACGAGCAGTACTTC	CASRRGTGGLYEQYF
NA	TRBJ2-7	TRBV2	NA	TGTGCCAGCAGGGAGGGCTACGAGCAGTACTTC	CASREGYEQYF
once	TRBJ1-4	TRBV28	NA	TGTGCCAGCAGTCCCCCTGACTCGCTCTCTAATGAAAAACTGTTTTTT	CASSPPDSLSNEKLFF
NA	TRBJ1-6	TRBV27	NA	TGTGCCAGCAGTTCCCAAGGCCGGGGGGGGTACTATAATTCACCCCTCCACTTT	CASSSQGRGGYYNSPLHF
NA	TRBJ2-7	TRBV18	TRBD1	TGTGCCAGCTCACCAGGGACAGACTCCTACGAGCAGTACTTC	CASSPGTDSYEQYF
NA	TRBJ1-5	TRBV28	NA	TGTGCCTGGTCGACAAGGACTTCCAATCAGCCCCAGCATTTT	CAWSTRTSNQPQHF
few	TRBJ2-1	TRBV5-6	TRBD2	TGTGCCAGCAGCTTCCCCTGGGGGGGAGGGCACGAGCAGTTCTTC	CASSFPWGGGHEQFF
NA	TRBJ1-5	TRBV15	NA	TGTGCCACCAGCAGAGTAGGAGGCGGTAATCAGCCCCAGCATTTT	CATSRVGGGNQPQHF
once	TRBJ1-2	TRBV28	NA	TGTGCCAGCAGTTTAGAGGCCCCCCGGGGCTACACCTTC	CASSLEAPRGYTF
NA	TRBJ1-1	TRBV5-5	NA	TGTGCCAGCAGCTTGTCTTTCCAGGCTCCTGCCGTTGGTCAAGTAGCTTTCTTT	CASSLSFQAPAVGQVAFF
NA	TRBJ2-5	TRBV18	NA	TGTTGTCGGGAGACCCAGTACTTC	CCRETQYF
NA	TRBJ1-2	TRBV5-1	NA	TGCGCCAGCAGCATGGGAGGTCTTAACTATGGCTACACCTTC	CASSMGGLNYGYTF
few	TRBJ2-7	TRBV3-1/TRBV3-2	TRBD1	TGTGCCAGCAGCCCGCCGACAGGGTCCTCCGAGCAGTACTTC	CASSPPTGSSEQYF
NA	TRBJ1-5	TRBV28	NA	TGTGCCAGCAGCCCTAACCCGAATCAGCCCCAGCATTTT	CASSPNPNQPQHF
once	TRBJ1-1	TRBV6-6	TRBD1	TGTGCCAGCAGTTCATCAGACAGGGGTGGCACTGAAGCTTTCTTT	CASSSSDRGGTEAFF
NA	TRBJ1-3	TRBV4-1	TRBD1	TGCGCCAGCAGCCAGCCCCGACAGGGCTCTGGAAACACCATATATTTT	CASSQPRQGSGNTIYF
NA	TRBJ2-2	TRBV25-1	TRBD1	TGTGCCAGCGGTCGGACAGGGAGCACCGGGGAGCTGTTTTTT	CASGRTGSTGELFF
NA	TRBJ2-1	TRBV28	TRBD2	TGTGCCAGCCCCCCCCTAGCGGAGCTCTACAATGAGCAGTTCTTC	CASPPLAELYNEQFF
NA	TRBJ1-2	TRBV10-3	TRBD1	TGTGCCATCAGTGAGGGGGGACAGGGGTCTAACTATGGCTACACCTTC	CAISEGGQGSNYGYTF
NA	TRBJ2-1	TRBV7-3	TRBD2	TGTGCCAGCAGCCCCCAGGGGGTAGCGGGGGACAATGAGCAGTTCTTC	CASSPQGVAGDNEQFF
once	TRBJ1-1	TRBV24-1	NA	TGTGCCACCAGTCGGGGTGGAGGGACTGAAGCTTTCTTT	CATSRGGGTEAFF
once	TRBJ2-3	TRBV24-1	TRBD1	TGTGCCACCAGTGAACTTCCGGGACAGGGCACAGATACGCAGTATTTT	CATSELPGQGTDTQYF